This is a list of T cell receptor beta chains from one sample in a study of vaccination and CD4 T cells after COVID-19. TCRdb reprocessed the PCR reads with MiXCR, giving one entry per CDR3 protein. The table lists 9,500 to 15,000 distinct CDR3 sequences, roughly 55% of them singletons. Antigens for these TCRs are unknown. The sequenced sample was CD4+ T cells from blood, cultured in vitro. Receptor source: a human donor who had recovered from COVID-19. Both conserved end residues are part of each CDR3. Fields, in order: V gene, J gene, CDR3 length, CDR3 protein.

TRBV20-1	TRBJ1-3	14	CSARDPGAGNTIYF
TRBV6-1	TRBJ1-2	16	CASSPSNGQGGNGYTF
TRBV20-1	TRBJ1-5	12	CSAMQSNQPQHF
TRBV6-4	TRBJ2-3	13	CASSASGTDTQYF
TRBV20-1	TRBJ1-5	14	CSARDGAGGQPQHF
TRBV6-5	TRBJ2-7	18	CASSYGLAGGSRRNEQYF
TRBV30	TRBJ2-2	15	CAWSVMSGNTGELFF
TRBV12-3/TRBV12-4	TRBJ2-1	13	CASSLTRSNEQFF
TRBV6-1	.	14	CASSGPAMGYEQYF
TRBV4-1	TRBJ2-1	13	CASSLGLAGEQFF
TRBV15	TRBJ2-5	13	CATSRVFVETQYF
TRBV5-5	TRBJ2-5	11	CASSLEGAQYF
TRBV28	TRBJ2-3	16	CASSFSGLAATDTQYF
TRBV7-9	TRBJ1-5	12	CASSFGGQPQHF
TRBV10-1	TRBJ1-5	15	CASLIDSGNNQPQHF
TRBV7-2	TRBJ2-3	14	CASREAVVTDTQYF
TRBV14	TRBJ2-7	14	CASSQDLLSYEQYF
TRBV20-1	TRBJ1-6	13	CSAELQGNSPLHF
TRBV6-1	TRBJ1-1	13	CASSDGLGAFAFF
TRBV5-6	TRBJ1-6	16	CASTIGRGSYNSPLHF
TRBV6-2/TRBV6-3	TRBJ2-7	13	CASSYGRTYEQYF
TRBV6-2/TRBV6-3	TRBJ1-2	12	CASRTGAYGYTF
TRBV30	TRBJ2-5	11	CAWKGTETQYF
TRBV7-3	TRBJ2-2	15	CASSPSGTDTGELFF
TRBV19	TRBJ1-5	17	CASSITGGPYSNQPQHF
TRBV12-3/TRBV12-4	TRBJ1-1	12	CASSFQGMGAFF
TRBV5-1	TRBJ2-7	15	CASSLAGGLAVEQYF
TRBV6-1	TRBJ1-5	17	CASSLGRTGGRIQPQHF
TRBV10-3	TRBJ2-5	14	CAISDGGQGETQYF
TRBV24-1	TRBJ1-1	13	CATSGTANTEAFF
TRBV12-3/TRBV12-4	TRBJ1-5	14	CASSLYRDGQPQHF
TRBV19	TRBJ1-5	15	CASSIVHPSNQPQHF
TRBV5-1	TRBJ1-1	16	CASSLGAVVRGTEAFF
TRBV18	TRBJ2-4	12	CASSAGRLIQYF
TRBV20-1	TRBJ2-2	14	CSAPAENPTGELFF
TRBV7-9	TRBJ1-2	12	CASSKTGYGYTF
TRBV20-1	TRBJ2-5	11	CSAGKRETQYF